This T cell receptor (beta chain) emerged from a study of radiation and T cells in renal cell carcinoma. The protocol was immunoSEQ multiplex PCR, while the TCRdb copy is restricted to in-frame clones and leaves out a portion. The profile shows about 83,000 clones, around 78% of them singletons. J was trimmed by 6 bases and V by 4 bases; bases with no gene match: 10. The CDR3 covers 16 residues. Germline assignment: CDR1 SGHNT and CDR2 YYREEE (reference sequence). Specified time point: blood 4 weeks post-SBRT, at nephrectomy. Stated treatment: 15 Gy SBRT to primary tumor, nephrectomy 4 weeks later. The starting material was blood, obtained from a patient whose treatment included radiotherapy and nephrectomy. The chain recombines TRBV5-4 with TRBJ1-4; 9 bases fit TRBD1. This TCR was recovered from a woman aged 55 to 70 with renal cell carcinoma. CDR3 DNA sequence: TGTGCCAGCAGCAGGGACCGACAGGGGGGGGATGAAAAACTGTTTTTT. Its translation is CASSRDRQGGDEKLFF.